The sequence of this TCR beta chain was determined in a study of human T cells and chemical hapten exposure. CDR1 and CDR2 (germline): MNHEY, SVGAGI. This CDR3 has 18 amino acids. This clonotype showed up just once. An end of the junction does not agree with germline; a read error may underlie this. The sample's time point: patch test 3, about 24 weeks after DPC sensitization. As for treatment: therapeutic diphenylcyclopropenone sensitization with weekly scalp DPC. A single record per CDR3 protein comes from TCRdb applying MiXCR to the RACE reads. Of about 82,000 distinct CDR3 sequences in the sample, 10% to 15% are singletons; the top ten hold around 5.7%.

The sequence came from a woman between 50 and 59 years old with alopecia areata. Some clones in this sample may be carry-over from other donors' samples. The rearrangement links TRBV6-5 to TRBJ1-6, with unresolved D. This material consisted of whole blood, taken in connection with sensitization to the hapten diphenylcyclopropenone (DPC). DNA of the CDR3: TGTGCCAGCAGTTCAGAACCCCCAAGGAGCTCCTATAATTCACCCCCCCACTTT. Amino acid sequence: CASSSEPPRSSYNSPPHF.